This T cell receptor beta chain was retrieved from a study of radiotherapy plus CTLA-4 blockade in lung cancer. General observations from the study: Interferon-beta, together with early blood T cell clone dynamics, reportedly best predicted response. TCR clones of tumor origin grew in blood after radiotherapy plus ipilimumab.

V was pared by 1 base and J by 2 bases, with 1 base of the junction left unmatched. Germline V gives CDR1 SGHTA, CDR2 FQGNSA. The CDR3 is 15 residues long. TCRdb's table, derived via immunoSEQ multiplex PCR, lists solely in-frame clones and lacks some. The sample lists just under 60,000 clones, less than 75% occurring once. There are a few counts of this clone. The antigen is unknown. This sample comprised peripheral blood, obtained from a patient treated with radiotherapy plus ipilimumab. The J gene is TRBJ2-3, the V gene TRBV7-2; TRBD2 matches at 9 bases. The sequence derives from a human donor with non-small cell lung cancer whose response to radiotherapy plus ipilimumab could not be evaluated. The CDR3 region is CASSLVAGDTDTQYF. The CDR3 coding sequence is TGTGCCAGCAGCTTAGTAGCGGGGGACACAGATACGCAGTATTTT.